Below, 10 T cell receptor beta chains from the same sample are listed, as sequenced in a study of siplizumab effects on memory and regulatory T cells. Measured with immunoSEQ multiplex PCR; TCRdb has only the in-frame clones, and not every one. This table holds some 52,000 clones, about 97% found once. Sequences were obtained from naive CD4+ T cells sorted from blood. The source is a human donor in good health.

The chain has TRBV6-1 and TRBJ2-1; D uncertain. Germline V gene sequence: CDR1 MNHNS, CDR2 SASEGT. V lost 2 bases, J lost 0 bases, and 11 bases lay in between. The CDR3 is 16 residues long. CDR3 sequence: CASSELVSASYNEQFF. CDR3 in DNA: TGTGCCAGCAGTGAACTAGTTAGTGCCTCCTACAATGAGCAGTTCTTC.

This chain links TRBV28 with TRBJ2-7, with TRBD1 identical over 10 bases. Germline V gene lookup returns CDR1 MDHEN and CDR2 SYDVKM. This CDR3 comprises 14 residues. The J segment lost 2 bases and the V segment lost 3 bases, leaving 1 base of the junction unmatched. The CDR3 protein is CASSFGTGAYEQYF. As DNA, the CDR3 is TGTGCCAGCAGTTTTGGGACAGGGGCCTACGAGCAGTACTTC. Full variable domain (outside the CDR3, taken from reference TRBV28 and TRBJ2-7): DVKVTQSSRYLVKRTGEKVFLECVQDMDHENMFWYRQDPGLGLRLIYFSYDVKMKEKGDIPEGYSVSREKKERFSLILESASTNQTSMYLCASSFGTGAYEQYFGPGTRLTVT.

This clone was seen a single time. The chain carries TRBV9 and TRBJ2-1; a weak D match, TRBD2 (5 bases). Germline CDR1 and CDR2: SGDLS and YYNGEE. V lost 0 bases to trimming and J lost 0 bases, with 10 bases between them. CDR3 length equals 16 residues. This CDR3 is CASSVGVGGSYNEQFF. The CDR3, as DNA: TGTGCCAGCAGCGTAGGCGTAGGAGGCTCCTACAATGAGCAGTTCTTC.

The chain carries TRBV18 and TRBJ1-5; 12 nucleotides match TRBD1. In germline, CDR1 is KGHSH, CDR2 LQKENI. The junction had 12 bases not matched to a gene; V was cut back by 6 bases and J by 6 bases. This CDR3 comprises 17 residues. The CDR3 DNA reads TGTGCCAGCTCCCACAACTCGGGACAGGGGGCGGTTCAGCCCCAGCATTTT. Amino acids: CASSHNSGQGAVQPQHF.

The chain recombines TRBV7-3 with TRBJ2-1; D might be TRBD1 (6 bases). The length of the CDR3 is 14 residues. Trimming left V 2 bases short and J 9 bases short, with 14 bases between. The germline CDR1 and CDR2 sequences are SGHTA and FQGTGA. In nucleotides, the CDR3 is TGTGCCAGCAGCTTATCGGGCAGGGGCTTTGAGCAGTTCTTC. Protein sequence: CASSLSGRGFEQFF.

The chain uses TRBV11-3 and TRBJ1-1; 7 bases fit TRBD1. The CDR3 runs 11 residues. Germline CDR1 reads SGHNT; CDR2 reads YENEEA. The ends lost 8 bases at V and 10 bases at J; junction bases unmatched: 7. This CDR3 reads CASSFGTAAFF. The DNA of the CDR3 is TGTGCCAGCTCCTTTGGGACAGCAGCTTTCTTT.

V gene TRBV7-6 combines with J gene TRBJ2-3; maybe TRBD2 (6 bases). The germline V and J ends were trimmed by 3 bases and 0 bases, with 10 bases remaining between them. CDR3 length equals 15 residues. CDR1 is SGHVS, CDR2 FNYEAQ, per germline. CDR3 sequence (DNA): TGTGCCAGCAGCTTCGGGACTTATAGCACAGATACGCAGTATTTT. Its protein is CASSFGTYSTDTQYF.

V usage is TRBV9 and J usage is TRBJ1-3; 9 bases align to TRBD1. Germline V CDR1 and CDR2: SGDLS, YYNGEE. The junction had 2 bases not matched to a gene; V was cut back by 7 bases and J by 0 bases. The CDR3 spans 14 residues. In DNA, the CDR3 is TGTGCCAGCGGGGACAGGGACTCTGGAAACACCATATATTTT. This sequence encodes CASGDRDSGNTIYF.

V is TRBV6-6 and J is TRBJ2-5; D is possibly TRBD1 or TRBD2 (5 bases each). Trimming removed 2 bases at V and 2 bases at J, with 12 bases between. The CDR3 is 15 amino acids. CDR1 is MNHNY and CDR2 is SVGAGI in the germline V gene (reference sequence). The CDR3 region has the DNA TGTGCCAGCAGTTACACTGTGGGGGATCAAGAGACCCAGTACTTC. Amino acids: CASSYTVGDQETQYF.

The chain couples TRBV10-1 to TRBJ2-2; TRBD2 matches at 8 bases. Losses at the gene ends were 5 bases for V and 0 bases for J; bases not matched to a gene: 8. CDR1 is WNHNN, CDR2 SYGVQD, per germline (reference sequence). CDR3 length: 17 amino acids. The CDR3: CASSHILAEANTGELFF. The CDR3 nucleotides read TGCGCCAGCAGTCACATACTAGCGGAAGCGAACACCGGGGAGCTGTTTTTT.